The 20 T cell receptor beta chains below were found in one sample sequenced in a study of CD8 T cells in ankylosing spondylitis. The study, taken as a whole, reports: Seemingly distinctive of ankylosing spondylitis blood was a TCR beta motif formed by eight highly homologous variants.

For these TCRs, the target antigens are not known. Each CDR3 protein gets one entry after TCRdb re-called the 5' RACE reads with MiXCR. The sample contains hundreds of thousands of distinct CDR3 sequences, around 11% of which appear only once. The sequenced material came from blood, either unsorted or a sorted T cell fraction (not recorded which). The source is a male donor with ankylosing spondylitis.

In its sample, this clonotype was seen a few times. The gene calls are TRBV7-9 and TRBJ1-4, with D hard to call. Germline-derived CDR1 and CDR2 are SEHNR and FQNEAQ (reference sequence). Trimming stripped 7 bases from V and 4 bases from J, with 10 bases between. The CDR3 is 13 residues long. CDR3 amino acids: CASTNTYNEKLFF. The CDR3 region has the DNA TGTGCCAGCACTAACACATATAATGAAAAACTGTTTTTT.

The genes are TRBV20-1 and TRBJ2-7, with D possibly TRBD2 on 6 matching bases. In germline, CDR1 is DFQATT, CDR2 SNEGSKA (reference sequence). With 6 bases removed from V and 5 bases from J, the gap between germline ends came to 17 bases. The CDR3 runs 13 residues. The CDR3 DNA reads TGCAGTGCAGAGAGCGGAGGGAGGCACGAGCAGTACTTC. Protein product: CSAESGGRHEQYF.

This clonotype occurred many times. The J gene is TRBJ1-1, the V gene TRBV3-1; 7 positions agree with TRBD1. Germline CDR1 LGHDT, CDR2 YNNKEL (reference sequence). V shed 1 base, J shed 10 bases, and the junction held 0 bases outside the gene matches. The CDR3 has 11 residues. This CDR3 is CASSQGTGAFF. DNA of the CDR3: TGTGCCAGCAGCCAAGGGACAGGAGCTTTCTTT.

The rearrangement links TRBV5-1 to TRBJ1-1; D is possibly TRBD1 (5 bases). The CDR3 has 15 amino acids. V was shortened by 0 bases and J by 3 bases, with 12 bases between the two germline ends. In germline, CDR1 is SGHRS, CDR2 YFSETQ. CDR3 coding DNA: TGCGCCAGCAGCTTGGAGGGGCCCGGGGACACTGAAGCTTTCTTT. This sequence encodes CASSLEGPGDTEAFF.

The table lists this clonotype with a few counts. V and J are TRBV10-2 and TRBJ2-7; D is possibly TRBD1 (6 bases). Germline-derived CDR1 and CDR2 are WSHSY and SAAADI. The germline V and J ends were trimmed by 7 bases and 5 bases, with 12 bases remaining between them. The CDR3 consists of 12 residues. In DNA, the CDR3 is TGCGCCAGCACCCTGACAGGAGACGAGCAGTACTTC. This translates into CASTLTGDEQYF.

This clonotype has only a few counts. V gene TRBV4-3 combines with J gene TRBJ2-7; D might be TRBD2 (7 bases). The CDR3 is 14 residues long. Germline V gives CDR1 LGHNA, CDR2 YSLEER. The V and J ends lost 4 bases and 3 bases respectively, with 13 bases between them. DNA for the CDR3: TGCGCCAGCAGCCCTATAGGGGGGGGCTACGAGCAGTACTTC. As protein: CASSPIGGGYEQYF.

This clonotype was observed a handful of times. The chain recombines TRBV4-3 with TRBJ1-4, with D tentatively TRBD1 (5 bases). The germline V gene encodes CDR1 LGHNA and CDR2 YSLEER. This CDR3 is built from 16 residues. Deletions cut 0 bases from V and 4 bases from J, with 12 bases between. The chain's CDR3 is CASSQEALGDNEKLFF. The CDR3 nucleotides are TGCGCCAGCAGCCAAGAGGCCCTAGGGGATAATGAAAAACTGTTTTTT.

The table lists this clonotype with many counts. This chain connects TRBV4-3 to TRBJ1-5; D gene ambiguous. Per the germline V gene, CDR1 is LGHNA and CDR2 is YSLEER. The V and J ends lost 1 base and 7 bases respectively, with 11 bases between them. The CDR3 extends over 14 amino acids. The CDR3 protein is CASSQGLGTQPQHF. The DNA of the CDR3 is TGCGCCAGCAGCCAAGGACTGGGAACGCAGCCCCAGCATTTT.

DNA for the CDR3: TGTGCCAGCAGAGAACCTGGGCTGAACTACGAGCAGTACTTC. Amino acids: CASREPGLNYEQYF. The chain uses TRBV6-1 and TRBJ2-7; D not certain. The CDR3 is 14 residues long. CDR1 is MNHNS and CDR2 is SASEGT in the germline V gene. Trimming took off 6 bases at V and 3 bases at J, with 15 bases between the two ends.

This clonotype was picked up a small number of times. The J gene is TRBJ2-7, the V gene TRBV28, with unresolved D. This CDR3 region has 17 residues. CDR1 MDHEN and CDR2 SYDVKM come from the germline V gene. Trimming removed 5 bases from V and 0 bases from J, with 20 bases in between. The CDR3 is CASSVLLRPPFSYEQYF. CDR3 coding DNA: TGTGCCAGCAGTGTACTCCTTCGCCCACCGTTCTCCTACGAGCAGTACTTC. The full variable domain, in which reference TRBV28 and TRBJ2-7 provide the parts outside the CDR3, is DVKVTQSSRYLVKRTGEKVFLECVQDMDHENMFWYRQDPGLGLRLIYFSYDVKMKEKGDIPEGYSVSREKKERFSLILESASTNQTSMYLCASSVLLRPPFSYEQYFGPGTRLTVT.

This clonotype was counted a few times. V is TRBV7-2 and J is TRBJ1-6, with a possible D match to TRBD1 (6 bases). Germline CDR1 is SGHTA and CDR2 is FQGNSA. The CDR3 extends over 15 amino acids. V was shortened by 5 bases and J by 10 bases, with 18 bases between the two germline ends. The CDR3 DNA reads TGTGCCAGCAGCGCCCGGACAGAGTCAGGCTCACCCCTCCACTTT. Protein sequence: CASSARTESGSPLHF.

The genes are TRBV2 and TRBJ2-2; 8 bases map to TRBD1. Germline trimming cut 6 bases from V and 0 bases from J; bases unmatched to any gene: 3. The length of the CDR3 is 15 residues. Germline V gives CDR1 SNHLY, CDR2 FYNNEI. This CDR3 is CASRQGAPNTGELFF. The CDR3, as DNA: TGTGCCAGCAGGCAGGGGGCGCCGAACACCGGGGAGCTGTTTTTT.

This clonotype was detected only a few times. The gene calls are TRBV27 and TRBJ2-7, with D hard to call. The ends were cut back, 5 bases at V and 2 bases at J, with 28 bases in the middle. In germline, CDR1 is MNHEY, CDR2 SMNVEV (reference sequence). The length of the CDR3 is 19 residues. Here the CDR3 reads CASSPETGLLSWPTYEQYF. The DNA for the CDR3 is TGTGCCAGCAGTCCCGAGACGGGCCTGCTCTCATGGCCTACCTACGAGCAGTACTTC.

This sequence joins TRBV15 and TRBJ1-2, with 9 bases identical to TRBD1. Trimming took 4 bases from V and 7 from J; bases not matched to a gene: 13. The length of the CDR3 is 16 residues. CDR1 and CDR2 from the germline V gene are LNHNV and YYDKDF (reference sequence). The CDR3 DNA sequence: TGTGCCACCAGCACCCCCGGGACAGGGTTCCGAGGTGGCTACACCTTC. Its protein is CATSTPGTGFRGGYTF.

The CDR3 DNA is TGTGCCAGCAGTCGGGACAGGGAGGACCAGCCCCAGCATTTT. Its protein product is CASSRDREDQPQHF. The rearrangement uses TRBV6-1 and TRBJ1-5; TRBD1 matches at 9 bases. This CDR3 has 14 residues. Losses at the gene ends were 5 bases for V and 7 bases for J; bases not matched to a gene: 6. Germline CDR1 is MNHNS and CDR2 is SASEGT.

This clonotype was detected a few times. The chain recombines TRBV20-1 with TRBJ2-1; 7 nucleotides agree with TRBD2. Germline CDR1 is DFQATT and CDR2 is SNEGSKA (reference sequence). The CDR3 is made up of 15 amino acids. The V and J ends lost 5 bases and 1 base, in that order; junction bases with no gene match: 8. CDR3 in amino acids: CSAGTGLESYNEQFF. In DNA, the CDR3 is TGCAGTGCTGGGACCGGACTAGAGTCCTACAATGAGCAGTTCTTC.

V is TRBV18 and J is TRBJ2-2; D not resolved. Trimming took 0 bases from V and 5 from J, leaving 13 bases between them. Germline CDR1 reads KGHSH; CDR2 reads LQKENI. This CDR3 spans 16 amino acids. In DNA, the CDR3 is TGTGCCAGCTCACCACCGTCACGGATCGTTACCGGGGAGCTGTTTTTT. It codes for CASSPPSRIVTGELFF.

The table lists this clonotype with many counts. V gene TRBV20-1 combines with J gene TRBJ1-1; D is unclear. The CDR3 is 14 residues long. The ends were cut back, 3 bases at V and 0 bases at J, with 11 bases in the middle. In germline, CDR1 is DFQATT, CDR2 SNEGSKA (reference sequence). CDR3 sequence: CSASEGIVNTEAFF. The CDR3, as DNA: TGCAGTGCTAGCGAGGGCATAGTGAACACTGAAGCTTTCTTT.

V usage is TRBV7-2 and J usage is TRBJ2-1; D possibly corresponds to TRBD2 (7 bases). Trimming took off 1 base at V and 8 bases at J, with 9 bases between the two ends. CDR1 is SGHTA, CDR2 FQGNSA, per germline. The CDR3 is made up of 13 amino acids. This CDR3 reads CASSLEGGDEQFF. The CDR3 DNA reads TGTGCCAGCAGCTTAGAGGGGGGGGATGAGCAGTTCTTC.

In this sample, this clonotype turned up a few times. The chain recombines TRBV7-2 with TRBJ2-3; D uncertain. Germline CDR1 SGHTA, CDR2 FQGNSA. The CDR3 sequence is 14 residues long. The V and J ends lost 2 bases and 2 bases respectively, with 8 bases between them. The CDR3 here is CASSLQYFTDTQYF. DNA of the CDR3: TGTGCCAGCAGCTTACAATACTTCACAGATACGCAGTATTTT.